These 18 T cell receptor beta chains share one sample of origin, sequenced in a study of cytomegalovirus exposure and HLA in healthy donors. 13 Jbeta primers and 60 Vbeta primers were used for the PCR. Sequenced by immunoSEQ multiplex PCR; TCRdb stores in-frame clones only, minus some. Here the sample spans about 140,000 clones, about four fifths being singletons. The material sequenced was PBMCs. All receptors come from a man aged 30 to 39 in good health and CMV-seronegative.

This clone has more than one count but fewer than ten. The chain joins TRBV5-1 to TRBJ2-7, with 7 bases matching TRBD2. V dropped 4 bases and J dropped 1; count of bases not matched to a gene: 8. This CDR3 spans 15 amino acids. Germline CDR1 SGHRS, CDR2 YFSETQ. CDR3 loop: CASSPEASGSYEQYF. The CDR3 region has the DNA TGCGCCAGCAGCCCCGAGGCTAGCGGATCCTACGAGCAGTACTTC.

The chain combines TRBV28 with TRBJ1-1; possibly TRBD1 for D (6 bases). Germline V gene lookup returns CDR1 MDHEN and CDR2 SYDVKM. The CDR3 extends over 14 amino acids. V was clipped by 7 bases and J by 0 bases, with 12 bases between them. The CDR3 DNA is TGTGCCAGCACTACGGACAGTTTGAACACTGAAGCTTTCTTT. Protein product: CASTTDSLNTEAFF.

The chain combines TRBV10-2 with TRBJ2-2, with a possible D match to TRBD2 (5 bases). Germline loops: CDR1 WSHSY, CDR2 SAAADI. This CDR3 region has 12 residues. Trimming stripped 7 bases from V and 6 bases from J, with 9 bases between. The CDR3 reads CASTGLSGELFF. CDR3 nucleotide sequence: TGCGCCAGCACAGGACTTTCCGGGGAGCTGTTTTTT.

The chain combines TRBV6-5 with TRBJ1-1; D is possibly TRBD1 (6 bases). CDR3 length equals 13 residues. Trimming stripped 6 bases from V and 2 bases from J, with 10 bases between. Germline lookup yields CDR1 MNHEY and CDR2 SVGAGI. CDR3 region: CASRRQVNTEAFF. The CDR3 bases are TGTGCCAGCAGACGACAGGTAAACACTGAAGCTTTCTTT.

In DNA, the CDR3 is TGTGCCAGCAGCTTGGGGACAGTCCAAGAGACCCAGTACTTC. Amino acid sequence: CASSLGTVQETQYF. The chain uses TRBV7-8 and TRBJ2-5, with 7 bases fitting TRBD1. Germline CDR1 and CDR2: SGHVS and FQNEAQ. CDR3 length equals 14 residues. V was clipped by 3 bases and J by 1 base; unmatched bases: 2.

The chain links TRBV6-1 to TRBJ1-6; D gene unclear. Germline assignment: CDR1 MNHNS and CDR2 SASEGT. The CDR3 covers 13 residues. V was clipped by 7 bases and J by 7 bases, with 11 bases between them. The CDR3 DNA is TGTGCCAGCACCCTATCCTCGAATTCACCCCTCCACTTT. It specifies CASTLSSNSPLHF.

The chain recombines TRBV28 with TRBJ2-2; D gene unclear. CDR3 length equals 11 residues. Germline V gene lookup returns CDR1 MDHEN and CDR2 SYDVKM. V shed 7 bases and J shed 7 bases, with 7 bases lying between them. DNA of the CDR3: TGTGCCAGCAATTCCGGCGGGGAGCTGTTTTTT. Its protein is CASNSGGELFF.

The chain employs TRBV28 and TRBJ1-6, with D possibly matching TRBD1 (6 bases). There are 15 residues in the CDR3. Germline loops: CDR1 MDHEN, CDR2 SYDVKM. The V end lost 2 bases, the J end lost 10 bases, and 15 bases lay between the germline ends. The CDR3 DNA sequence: TGTGCCAGCAGTTTAGCAGGGGTCACGAACTCACCCCTCCACTTT. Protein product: CASSLAGVTNSPLHF.

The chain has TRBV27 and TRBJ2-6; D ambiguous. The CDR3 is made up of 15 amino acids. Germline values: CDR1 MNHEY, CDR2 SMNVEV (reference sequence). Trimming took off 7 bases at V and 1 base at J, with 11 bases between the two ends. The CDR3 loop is CASTSLESGANVLTF. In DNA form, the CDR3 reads TGTGCCAGCACGAGCCTAGAGTCTGGGGCCAACGTCCTGACTTTC.

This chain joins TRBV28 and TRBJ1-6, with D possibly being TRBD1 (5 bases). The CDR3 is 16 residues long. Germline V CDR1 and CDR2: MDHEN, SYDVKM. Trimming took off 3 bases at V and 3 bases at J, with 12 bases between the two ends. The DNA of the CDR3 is TGTGCCAGCAGTTTCCACATACAGGTCTATAATTCACCCCTCCACTTT. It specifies CASSFHIQVYNSPLHF.

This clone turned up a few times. The CDR3 reads CASSKLRQDNEKLFF. CDR3 coding DNA: TGTGCCAGCAGTAAGCTAAGACAGGATAATGAAAAACTGTTTTTT. The chain carries TRBV6-1 and TRBJ1-4, with D possibly being TRBD1 (6 bases). CDR3 length: 15 amino acids. Per germline, CDR1 MNHNS and CDR2 SASEGT. With 5 bases removed from V and 4 bases from J, the gap between germline ends came to 14 bases.

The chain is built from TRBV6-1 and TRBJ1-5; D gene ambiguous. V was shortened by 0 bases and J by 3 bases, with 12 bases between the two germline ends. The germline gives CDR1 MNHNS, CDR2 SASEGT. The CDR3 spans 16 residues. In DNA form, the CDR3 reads TGTGCCAGCAGTGAAGCGCGGTTACGGAACAATCAGCCCCAGCATTTT. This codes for CASSEARLRNNQPQHF.

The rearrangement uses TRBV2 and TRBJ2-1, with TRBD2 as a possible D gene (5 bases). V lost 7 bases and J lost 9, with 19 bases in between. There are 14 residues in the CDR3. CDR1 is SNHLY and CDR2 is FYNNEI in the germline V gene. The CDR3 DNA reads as TGTGCCAGCATGAGGCAGGCTGGGAGAGGTGAGCAGTTCTTC. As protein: CASMRQAGRGEQFF.

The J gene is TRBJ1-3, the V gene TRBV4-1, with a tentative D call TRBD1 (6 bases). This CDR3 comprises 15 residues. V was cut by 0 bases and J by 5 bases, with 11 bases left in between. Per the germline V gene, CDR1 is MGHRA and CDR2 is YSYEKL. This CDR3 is CASSQDWGGRNTIYF. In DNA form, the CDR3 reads TGCGCCAGCAGCCAAGATTGGGGGGGCCGAAACACCATATATTTT.

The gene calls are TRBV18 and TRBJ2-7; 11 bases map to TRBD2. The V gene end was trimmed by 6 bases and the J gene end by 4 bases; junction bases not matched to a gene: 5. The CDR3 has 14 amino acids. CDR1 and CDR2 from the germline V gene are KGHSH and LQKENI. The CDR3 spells CASSKTSGEYEQYF. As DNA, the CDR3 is TGTGCCAGCTCCAAGACTAGCGGGGAATACGAGCAGTACTTC. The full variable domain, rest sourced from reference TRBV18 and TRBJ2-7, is NAGVMQNPRHLVRRRGQEARLRCSPMKGHSHVYWYRQLPEEGLKFMVYLQKENIIDESGMPKERFSAEFPKEGPSILRIQQVVRGDSAAYFCASSKTSGEYEQYFGPGTRLTVT.

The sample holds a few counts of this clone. The CDR3 loop reads CASSPRELSTDTQYF. The CDR3 DNA sequence: TGCGCCAGCAGCCCGCGGGAGCTCAGCACAGATACGCAGTATTTT. V usage is TRBV4-1 and J usage is TRBJ2-3, with 7 bases that match TRBD2. V trimming: 4 bases; J trimming: 0 bases; junction bases outside the gene matches: 4. This CDR3 is 15 amino acids long. Germline assignment: CDR1 MGHRA and CDR2 YSYEKL.

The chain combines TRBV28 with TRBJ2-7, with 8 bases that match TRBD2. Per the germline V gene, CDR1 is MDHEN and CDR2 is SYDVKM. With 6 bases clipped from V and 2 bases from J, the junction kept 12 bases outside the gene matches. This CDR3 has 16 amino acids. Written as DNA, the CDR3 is TGTGCCAGCAGCACCCCCGCGACTAGCGTCCCCTACGAGCAGTACTTC. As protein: CASSTPATSVPYEQYF.

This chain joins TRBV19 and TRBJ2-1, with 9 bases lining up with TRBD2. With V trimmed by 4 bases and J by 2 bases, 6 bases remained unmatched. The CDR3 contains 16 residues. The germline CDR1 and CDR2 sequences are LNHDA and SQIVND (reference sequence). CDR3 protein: CASSTIAGVAYNEQFF. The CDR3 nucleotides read TGTGCCAGTAGTACCATAGCGGGAGTGGCCTACAATGAGCAGTTCTTC.